The clone carrying this T cell receptor beta chain appeared a few times. The antigen is undetermined. Produced via immunoSEQ multiplex PCR; TCRdb's table is partial and in-frame only. The sample shows tens of thousands of clones, about nine tenths of them seen only once. This entry is derived from a study of OX40 agonist ivuxolimab in advanced cancers. Study in general: Patient treatment consisted of intravenous ivuxolimab administration every 2 weeks at 0.01 to 10 mg/kg.

There are 15 residues in the CDR3. Deletions cut 4 bases from V and 3 bases from J, with 14 bases between. Germline CDR1 and CDR2: SGHRS and YFSETQ. Study results and caveats: Averaging showed that CD8+ T cells had more expanded clones than CD4+ did.

This sequence joins TRBV5-1 and TRBJ2-1, with a possible D match to TRBD2 (6 bases). The clonotype was recovered from an adult with an advanced solid tumor such as melanoma, head and neck, liver or kidney cancer. The starting material was CD4+ or CD8+ T cells sorted from blood, obtained in a trial of the OX40 agonist ivuxolimab. For the CDR3, the DNA is TGCGCCAGCAGCAAGGAAGGGACTCGCTACAATGAGCAGTTCTTC. Residues: CASSKEGTRYNEQFF.